This entry is about one T cell receptor beta chain. This entry comes from a study of blood T cell repertoires in COVID-19. Across the study: There were acute and convalescent COVID-19 samples, and they came from the United States, Italy and Spain.

Generated by immunoSEQ multiplex PCR, the TCRdb table keeps only in-frame clones and is missing some. Of about 170,000 clones in the sample, 80% to 90% were seen once. The germline CDR1 and CDR2 sequences are SGHRS and YFSETQ. This CDR3 has 13 residues. With V trimmed by 4 bases and J by 5 bases, 2 bases remained unmatched. This TCR came from a woman in her seventies who had recovered from COVID-19. Specimen: peripheral blood. The rearrangement joins TRBV5-1 to TRBJ2-1, with 8 bases matching TRBD2. CDR3 nucleotide sequence: TGCGCCAGCAGCGCGGGAGGCCACAATGAGCAGTTCTTC. Protein: CASSAGGHNEQFF.